A single sample gave rise to the 27 T cell receptor beta chains below, sequenced in a study of T cells in Graves' hyperthyroidism and ophthalmopathy. The CDR3 regions of TCR beta were amplified from RNA transcripts. The study used the HTBI primer set for a first-round RT-PCR of the TCR CDR3. TCRdb re-called the multiplex PCR reads with MiXCR, one entry per CDR3 protein. The repertoire holds roughly 200,000 distinct CDR3 sequences, with around 17% as singletons. Sequenced input: blood. These TCRs come from a woman aged 50 to 65 with Graves' hyperthyroidism.

The sample holds many counts of this clonotype. CDR3 sequence: CASSPYRTSGSRDEQFF. The CDR3 DNA reads TGTGCCAGCAGCCCTTATCGGACTAGCGGGAGTCGCGATGAGCAGTTCTTC. The chain has TRBV11-3 and TRBJ2-1; 13 bases are a match to TRBD2. Germline CDR1 SGHNT, CDR2 YENEEA. This CDR3 region has 17 residues. Germline trimming cut 5 bases from V and 8 bases from J; bases unmatched to any gene: 12.

This clonotype was recorded at least ten times. The V gene is TRBV11-2, the J gene TRBJ2-1; D is possibly TRBD2 (6 bases). The V and J ends lost 1 base and 8 bases respectively, with 21 bases between them. Germline-derived CDR1 and CDR2 are SGHAT and FQNNGV. The CDR3 has 17 amino acids. The CDR3 DNA reads as TGTGCCAGCAGCTTAGCCATACAGGAGGGCCTGTGGGATGAGCAGTTCTTC. The encoded protein is CASSLAIQEGLWDEQFF.

This clonotype was seen a handful of times. The chain employs TRBV20-1 and TRBJ1-4, with 7 positions matching TRBD1. The V segment lost 0 bases and the J segment 7 bases; nucleotides outside the gene matches: 17. Germline V CDR1 and CDR2: DFQATT, SNEGSKA (reference sequence). The length of the CDR3 is 18 residues. In DNA form, the CDR3 reads TGCAGTGCTAGAGATCTCCGGGACAGCCGAGGATTTGGTGAAAAACTGTTTTTT. It yields the protein CSARDLRDSRGFGEKLFF.

This clonotype showed up many times. This chain links TRBV10-3 with TRBJ2-1; 10 nucleotides match TRBD2. Unmatched junction bases numbered 4, after V lost 6 bases and J lost 5 bases. Germline CDR1 reads ENHRY; CDR2 reads SYGVKD. This CDR3 has 14 residues. The CDR3 nucleotides are TGTGCCATCAGAGGGACTAGCGACCACAATGAGCAGTTCTTC. It encodes CAIRGTSDHNEQFF.

This clonotype was detected many times. V is TRBV7-9 and J is TRBJ2-1, with TRBD1 as a possible D gene (5 bases). The V gene lost 3 bases and the J gene lost 5 bases, with 11 bases spanning the gap. The CDR3 is 14 residues long. Germline-derived CDR1 and CDR2 are SEHNR and FQNEAQ (reference sequence). The chain's CDR3 is CASSLTQGNNEQFF. The CDR3 nucleotides read TGTGCCAGCAGCTTGACGCAGGGAAACAATGAGCAGTTCTTC.

As regards this clonotype: This may be a read error, as it is one base from a much larger clone. The chain links TRBV18 to TRBJ2-5; D tentatively reads TRBD1 or TRBD2 (5 bases each). Germline loops: CDR1 KGHSH, CDR2 LQKENI. The CDR3 has 14 residues. The CDR3 DNA sequence: TGTGCCAGCTCACCGTCCACGGGGCAAGAGACCCAGTGCTTC. It specifies CASSPSTGQETQCF.

V is TRBV28 and J is TRBJ2-7, with D maybe TRBD2 (6 bases). CDR1 and CDR2 (germline): MDHEN, SYDVKM. This CDR3 contains 16 residues. The V end lost 4 bases, the J end lost 2 bases, and 18 bases lay between the germline ends. Here the CDR3 DNA reads TGTGCCAGCAGTTCTTCAGGCCCTAGCGAGACCTACGAGCAGTACTTC. It is translated as CASSSSGPSETYEQYF.

This clonotype was recorded at least ten times. CDR3 region: CASSPLGPRSYGYTF. The DNA of the CDR3 is TGTGCCAGCAGTCCCCTTGGCCCGAGGTCGTATGGCTACACCTTC. The V call is TRBV12-3 or TRBV12-4, the J call TRBJ1-2; no reliable D call. The CDR3 runs 15 residues. V dropped 5 bases and J dropped 5 bases, with 18 bases sitting between them.

The chain carries TRBV6-1 and TRBJ2-3, with 13 bases identical to TRBD2. This CDR3 is 16 amino acids long. The germline V gene has CDR1 MNHNS and CDR2 SASEGT. V shed 1 base, J shed 4 bases, and the junction held 2 bases outside the gene matches. The CDR3 nucleotides are TGTGCCAGCAGTGAAGGGACTAGCGGGAGCGCAGATACGCAGTATTTT. Amino acid sequence: CASSEGTSGSADTQYF.

This clonotype was recorded many times. The chain employs TRBV12-3 or TRBV12-4 and TRBJ2-7, with 10 bases lining up with TRBD1. This CDR3 has 15 amino acids. J was trimmed by 3 bases and V by 5 bases; bases with no gene match: 7. The CDR3 protein is CASSDTGTGDYEQYF. In DNA form, the CDR3 reads TGTGCCAGCAGTGACACCGGGACAGGGGACTACGAGCAGTACTTC.

This clonotype has ten or more counts. V is TRBV9 and J is TRBJ2-2, with no clear D. V was clipped by 0 bases and J by 0 bases, with 9 bases between them. Germline lookup yields CDR1 SGDLS and CDR2 YYNGEE. CDR3 length equals 16 residues. CDR3 DNA: TGTGCCAGCAGCGTAGCTCGAGCGCCGAACACCGGGGAGCTGTTTTTT. This codes for CASSVARAPNTGELFF.

J is TRBJ2-5 and V is TRBV2; TRBD1 matches 7 bases. V lost 1 base, J lost 6 bases, and 5 bases stayed unmatched. This CDR3 region has 14 residues. CDR1 and CDR2 from the germline V gene are SNHLY and FYNNEI. The CDR3 protein is CASSEDRGIKTQYF. DNA for the CDR3: TGTGCCAGCAGTGAAGACAGGGGTATCAAGACCCAGTACTTC. Full variable domain (remainder filled in from reference TRBV2 and TRBJ2-5): EPEVTQTPSHQVTQMGQEVILRCVPISNHLYFYWYRQILGQKVEFLVSFYNNEISEKSEIFDDQFSVERPDGSNFTLKIRSTKLEDSAMYFCASSEDRGIKTQYFGPGTRLLVL.

This clonotype was found many times. This chain joins TRBV20-1 and TRBJ2-3; D is perhaps TRBD1 (6 bases). The length of the CDR3 is 12 residues. V lost 3 bases and J 5 bases, leaving 9 bases between the germline ends. Looked up from germline, CDR1 is DFQATT and CDR2 is SNEGSKA (reference sequence). DNA of the CDR3: TGCAGTGCTAGGCAAGGGGGAGATACGCAGTATTTT. As protein: CSARQGGDTQYF.

This chain joins TRBV7-3 and TRBJ2-1; 8 positions match TRBD1. This CDR3 has 14 residues. The V gene's germline CDR1 is SGHTA and CDR2 FQGTGA. The junction had 5 bases not matched to a gene; V was cut back by 5 bases and J by 5 bases. The CDR3 reads CASSGGQAHNEQFF. The CDR3 DNA is TGTGCCAGCAGCGGGGGACAGGCACACAATGAGCAGTTCTTC.

This clonotype has just a few counts. J is TRBJ2-7 and V is TRBV11-3; no firm D call. The CDR3 loop spans 13 amino acids. Trimming removed 1 base at V and 6 bases at J, with 10 bases between. Germline assignment: CDR1 SGHNT and CDR2 YENEEA. CDR3 coding DNA: TGTGCCAGCAGCTTAGGGCGAACTCTCGAGCAGTACTTC. Its protein product is CASSLGRTLEQYF.

At least ten counts were recorded for this clonotype. As DNA, the CDR3 is TGTGCCAGCAGCTTCCTGAGTAGGACTAGGGGGGACGAGCAGTACTTC. Translating it yields CASSFLSRTRGDEQYF. The chain has TRBV7-9 and TRBJ2-7; perhaps TRBD2 as D (7 bases). V was pared by 3 bases and J by 5 bases, with 20 bases between. The length of the CDR3 is 16 residues. CDR1 and CDR2 from the germline V gene are SEHNR and FQNEAQ (reference sequence).

The gene calls are TRBV12-3 or TRBV12-4 and TRBJ1-1, with 7 bases aligning to TRBD1. This CDR3 is 14 amino acids long. V was clipped by 5 bases and J by 1 base; unmatched bases: 4. The chain's CDR3 is CASSERDRNTEAFF. CDR3 coding DNA: TGTGCCAGCAGTGAAAGGGACAGGAACACTGAAGCTTTCTTT.

The gene calls are TRBV3-1 and TRBJ2-3, with TRBD2 matching 7 bases. With 3 bases clipped from V and 4 bases from J, the junction kept 10 bases outside the gene matches. The CDR3 has 16 residues. CDR1 and CDR2 from the germline V gene are LGHDT and YNNKEL (reference sequence). CDR3 residues: CASSQTSPEGADTQYF. The CDR3 DNA sequence: TGTGCCAGCAGCCAGACTAGCCCCGAAGGTGCAGATACGCAGTATTTT.

The chain employs TRBV28 and TRBJ2-1, with 7 bases fitting TRBD2. Losses at the gene ends were 2 bases for V and 8 bases for J; bases not matched to a gene: 6. CDR1 is MDHEN and CDR2 is SYDVKM in the germline V gene. This CDR3 comprises 14 residues. The CDR3: CASSLPSSGHEQFF. CDR3 in DNA: TGTGCCAGCAGTTTACCGTCTAGCGGCCATGAGCAGTTCTTC.

This clonotype has ten or more counts. This CDR3 reads CASSLAGAGSPLHF. The DNA of the CDR3 is TGTGCCAGCAGCTTAGCAGGGGCAGGTTCACCCCTCCACTTT. V is TRBV11-2 and J is TRBJ1-6; a weak D match, TRBD1 (6 bases). With 1 base removed from V and 9 bases from J, the gap between germline ends came to 10 bases. Germline-derived CDR1 and CDR2 are SGHAT and FQNNGV. CDR3 length: 14 residues.

This clonotype was observed at least ten times. The chain combines TRBV10-2 with TRBJ1-1; 7 bases agree with TRBD1. V shed 9 bases, J shed 0 bases, and the junction held 4 bases outside the gene matches. Per germline, CDR1 WSHSY and CDR2 SAAADI. The CDR3 has 13 amino acids. Here the CDR3 DNA reads TGCGCCAGTCAGGACAGGATGAACACTGAAGCTTTCTTT. Its translation: CASQDRMNTEAFF.

This clonotype was observed many times. V is TRBV10-2 and J is TRBJ2-3; tentative D call: TRBD1 (5 bases). V was pared by 5 bases and J by 0 bases, with 24 bases between. CDR3 length equals 19 residues. Germline V gives CDR1 WSHSY, CDR2 SAAADI. The CDR3 loop is CASSRPAPFQGGSTDTQYF. In DNA form, the CDR3 reads TGCGCCAGCAGTCGGCCAGCACCTTTCCAGGGTGGCAGCACAGATACGCAGTATTTT.

This clonotype was seen at least ten times. The CDR3 here is CASSLESNFAPYEQYF. CDR3 in DNA: TGTGCCAGCAGCTTAGAGTCCAACTTTGCACCCTACGAGCAGTACTTC. The genes are TRBV11-2 and TRBJ2-7; no clear D. The CDR3 runs to 16 residues. CDR1 and CDR2 from the germline V gene are SGHAT and FQNNGV. Between the trimmed V and J ends, which lost 0 bases and 2 bases, there was a span of 14 bases.

The chain has TRBV7-2 and TRBJ2-1; tentatively, D is TRBD1 (6 bases). The V end lost 1 base, the J end lost 8 bases, and 12 bases lay between the germline ends. The CDR3 totals 14 residues. CDR1 is SGHTA, CDR2 FQGNSA, per germline. The CDR3 DNA sequence: TGTGCCAGCAGCTTAGGACAGGACGCCGATGAGCAGTTCTTC. Its protein product is CASSLGQDADEQFF.

This clonotype was detected only a few times. V and J are TRBV5-1 and TRBJ1-4; TRBD1 matches 7 bases. Looked up from germline, CDR1 is SGHRS and CDR2 is YFSETQ. The CDR3 runs 16 residues. Trimming at V came to 0 bases and at J to 8 bases, leaving 10 bases not matched to a gene. CDR3 sequence (DNA): TGCGCCAGCAGCTTGGTTATGACAGGGAAGGTCGAAAAACTGTTTTTT. It yields the protein CASSLVMTGKVEKLFF.

This clonotype was seen repeatedly, ten times or more. V and J are TRBV6-6 and TRBJ2-1, with no clear D. Germline V lookup: CDR1 MNHNY, CDR2 SVGAGI (reference sequence). V was cut by 0 bases and J by 0 bases, with 9 bases left in between. The CDR3 length is 16 residues. This CDR3 reads CASSYSAQSSYNEQFF. The CDR3 bases are TGTGCCAGCAGTTACTCGGCGCAAAGCTCCTACAATGAGCAGTTCTTC.

With respect to this clonotype: The CDR3 ends on some other residue instead of the conserved phenylalanine or tryptophan, so this is likely a read error. The J gene is TRBJ2-5, the V gene TRBV6-2 or TRBV6-3, with TRBD2 matching over 8 bases. Trimming cost V 4 bases and J 5 bases; bases outside gene matches: 12. Germline lookup yields CDR1 MNHEY and CDR2 SVGEGT. The CDR3 totals 16 residues. CDR3 loop: CASSSPTSGRWETQYL. CDR3 sequence (DNA): TGTGCCAGCAGTTCCCCTACTAGCGGAAGATGGGAGACCCAGTACCTC.